These 20 T cell receptor beta chains came from one sample sequenced in a study of blood T cell repertoires in COVID-19. The table came from immunoSEQ multiplex PCR; TCRdb's copy has only in-frame clones and leaves some out. The table has 12,000 or so clones, about three quarters seen once; the top ten hold around a tenth. The sample was peripheral blood. Receptors were obtained from a man aged 55-75 years with COVID-19, enrolled during active disease.

This clone is large in the sample. This CDR3 reads CASGYLTGGTEAFF. CDR3 nucleotide sequence: TGTGCCAGCGGATACTTGACAGGGGGCACTGAAGCTTTCTTT. The chain is built from TRBV5-5 and TRBJ1-1; 9 positions agree with TRBD1. V was clipped by 7 bases and J by 4 bases; unmatched bases: 8. Germline V gives CDR1 SGHKS, CDR2 YYEKEE (reference sequence). The CDR3 loop spans 14 amino acids.

The chain uses TRBV2 and TRBJ1-4; 11 bases fit TRBD1. This CDR3 has 14 amino acids. The J segment lost 10 bases and the V segment lost 2 bases, leaving 3 bases of the junction unmatched. CDR1 is SNHLY and CDR2 is FYNNEI in the germline V gene. In DNA form, the CDR3 reads TGTGCCAGCAGTGAACCTGGGACAGGGGGAAAACTGTTTTTT. Encoded protein: CASSEPGTGGKLFF.

This clone is a singleton in its sample. V gene TRBV19 combines with J gene TRBJ1-5; D may be TRBD1 (5 bases). The CDR3 spans 12 residues. V was clipped by 7 bases and J by 7 bases, with 11 bases between them. Germline lookup yields CDR1 LNHDA and CDR2 SQIVND (reference sequence). The CDR3 nucleotides read TGTGCCAGTAAGGGGCTGGGCCAGCCCCAGCATTTT. As protein: CASKGLGQPQHF.

V gene TRBV18 combines with J gene TRBJ2-7; 12 bases are shared with TRBD1. The V gene end was trimmed by 3 bases and the J gene end by 6 bases; junction bases not matched to a gene: 3. Germline V CDR1 and CDR2: KGHSH, LQKENI. CDR3 length: 14 residues. CDR3 sequence: CASSPRDRGLEQYV. The CDR3 DNA reads as TGTGCCAGCTCACCGAGGGACAGGGGGCTCGAGCAGTACGTC.

The V and J genes are TRBV18 and TRBJ2-1; 9 bases line up with TRBD2. Looked up from germline, CDR1 is KGHSH and CDR2 is LQKENI. The CDR3 has 15 amino acids. With V trimmed by 1 base and J by 6 bases, 4 bases remained unmatched. CDR3 nucleotides: TGTGCCAGCTCACCACTGCTAGCGGGGTCCAATGAGCAGTTCTTC. Encoded protein: CASSPLLAGSNEQFF. Full variable domain (rest looked up from reference TRBV18 and TRBJ2-1): NAGVMQNPRHLVRRRGQEARLRCSPMKGHSHVYWYRQLPEEGLKFMVYLQKENIIDESGMPKERFSAEFPKEGPSILRIQQVVRGDSAAYFCASSPLLAGSNEQFFGPGTRLTVL.

The rearrangement joins TRBV29-1 to TRBJ2-3; 10 bases map to TRBD1. Germline V gives CDR1 SQVTM, CDR2 ANQGSEA. With V trimmed by 7 bases and J by 2 bases, 6 bases remained unmatched. The length of the CDR3 is 14 residues. In nucleotides, the CDR3 is TGCAGCGCCTCCGGGACAGGGGTCACAGATACGCAGTATTTT. Encoded protein: CSASGTGVTDTQYF.

Here the CDR3 DNA reads TGCGCCAGCAGCTTAGACAGGGGCTACGAGCAGTACTTC. It codes for CASSLDRGYEQYF. V is TRBV5-1 and J is TRBJ2-7, with 8 positions matching TRBD1. CDR3 length: 13 amino acids. Germline lookup yields CDR1 SGHRS and CDR2 YFSETQ. V lost 2 bases and J lost 3; bases outside the gene matches: 1. The variable domain in full, completed from reference TRBV5-1 and TRBJ2-7, reads KAGVTQTPRYLIKTRGQQVTLSCSPISGHRSVSWYQQTPGQGLQFLFEYFSETQRNKGNFPGRFSGRQFSNSRSEMNVSTLELGDSALYLCASSLDRGYEQYFGPGTRLTVT.

This sequence joins TRBV7-8 and TRBJ2-7, with D hard to call. This CDR3 spans 14 amino acids. Trimming removed 1 base from V and 5 bases from J, with 12 bases in between. Germline CDR1 SGHVS, CDR2 FQNEAQ. The CDR3 sequence: CASSLVGDLHEQYF. CDR3 nucleotide sequence: TGTGCCAGCAGCTTAGTAGGAGATCTCCACGAGCAGTACTTC. Complete variable domain (other parts from reference TRBV7-8 and TRBJ2-7): GAGVSQSPRYKVAKRGQDVALRCDPISGHVSLFWYQQALGQGPEFLTYFQNEAQLDKSGLPSDRFFAERPEGSVSTLKIQRTQQEDSAVYLCASSLVGDLHEQYFGPGTRLTVT.

This clone was seen a few times. The rearrangement joins TRBV7-2 to TRBJ1-2; D is possibly TRBD1 (6 bases). Trimming stripped 1 base from V and 6 bases from J, with 15 bases between. Germline loops: CDR1 SGHTA, CDR2 FQGNSA. The CDR3 extends over 15 amino acids. CDR3 sequence: CASSLGWGPADGYTF. In nucleotides, the CDR3 is TGTGCCAGCAGCTTAGGGTGGGGGCCGGCGGATGGCTACACCTTC.

This clone was recorded a few times. The rearrangement links TRBV30 to TRBJ2-3; D unresolved. V was trimmed by 4 bases and J by 1 base, leaving 9 bases between them. CDR1 is GTSNPN and CDR2 is SVGIG in the germline V gene (reference sequence). The CDR3 loop spans 13 amino acids. CDR3 coding DNA: TGTGCCTGGACCTCTAGTCGCACAGATACGCAGTATTTT. It codes for CAWTSSRTDTQYF.

The rearrangement uses TRBV27 and TRBJ1-5, with no clear D. Trimming shortened V by 4 bases and J by 3 bases, and 25 bases separated the two germline ends. Germline assignment: CDR1 MNHEY and CDR2 SMNVEV (reference sequence). The CDR3 spans 19 residues. The CDR3 DNA reads TGTGCCAGCAGTTCCCCCTCTTGGTTAGAGCGGACCCACAATCAGCCCCAGCATTTT. This codes for CASSSPSWLERTHNQPQHF.

This clone occurred once. J is TRBJ1-2 and V is TRBV4-3; tentative D call: TRBD1 (6 bases). The CDR3 has 14 amino acids. Trimming stripped 2 bases from V and 6 bases from J, with 13 bases between. Germline-derived CDR1 and CDR2 are LGHNA and YSLEER. The CDR3 reads CASSQLSNRDGYTF. Here the CDR3 DNA reads TGCGCCAGCAGCCAATTGTCAAACAGGGATGGCTACACCTTC.

Only a few counts were recorded for this clone. The chain recombines TRBV28 with TRBJ1-6; D is ambiguous. The CDR3 length is 13 residues. V lost 2 bases and J lost 6, with 5 bases in between. Germline V CDR1 and CDR2: MDHEN, SYDVKM. The CDR3 loop is CASSLTANSPLHF. For the CDR3, the DNA is TGTGCCAGCAGTTTAACAGCTAATTCACCCCTCCACTTT.

J is TRBJ2-5 and V is TRBV6-2 or TRBV6-3, with D unclear. Looked up from germline, CDR1 is MNHEY and CDR2 is SVGEGT. This CDR3 comprises 15 residues. Trimming removed 1 base from V and 2 bases from J, with 11 bases in between. CDR3: CASSYYRSRQETQYF. CDR3 sequence (DNA): TGTGCCAGCAGTTACTACCGGTCCCGACAAGAGACCCAGTACTTC.

The chain employs TRBV30 and TRBJ1-5, with unresolved D. The V end was cut by 2 bases, the J end by 3 bases, with 14 bases between. The CDR3 runs 15 residues. Germline CDR1 and CDR2: GTSNPN and SVGIG (reference sequence). This CDR3 is CAWSLPRTTNQPQHF. As DNA, the CDR3 is TGTGCCTGGAGTCTTCCACGGACTACCAATCAGCCCCAGCATTTT.

J is TRBJ1-2 and V is TRBV2; TRBD1 aligns across 9 bases. Germline V gene lookup returns CDR1 SNHLY and CDR2 FYNNEI. The CDR3 is made up of 13 amino acids. V shed 6 bases, J shed 7 bases, and the junction held 6 bases outside the gene matches. In nucleotides, the CDR3 is TGTGCCAGCAGGATACAGACAGGGGGTGGCTACACCTTC. The encoded protein is CASRIQTGGGYTF. Combining the CDR3 with reference TRBV2 and TRBJ1-2 gives the whole variable domain EPEVTQTPSHQVTQMGQEVILRCVPISNHLYFYWYRQILGQKVEFLVSFYNNEISEKSEIFDDQFSVERPDGSNFTLKIRSTKLEDSAMYFCASRIQTGGGYTFGSGTRLTVV.

CDR3 nucleotides: TGTGCCAGTAAACTAGCGGGAGGGGAGACCCAGTACTTC. Its protein is CASKLAGGETQYF. This chain joins TRBV19 and TRBJ2-5; TRBD2 matches 13 bases. V gave up 7 bases and J gave up 5 bases; unmatched junction bases: 1. Germline V gives CDR1 LNHDA, CDR2 SQIVND (reference sequence). The CDR3 spans 13 residues.

V usage is TRBV7-2 and J usage is TRBJ2-7, with D perhaps matching TRBD2 (6 bases). The CDR3 runs to 15 residues. Germline V CDR1 and CDR2: SGHTA, FQGNSA. Trimming cost V 4 bases and J 2 bases, with 15 bases left between them. CDR3 protein: CASSYGLAGTYEQYV. The CDR3 DNA reads as TGTGCCAGCAGCTACGGACTGGCGGGGACCTACGAGCAGTACGTC.

The V gene is TRBV6-5, the J gene TRBJ1-3, with TRBD1 matching 7 bases. The germline V gene has CDR1 MNHEY and CDR2 SVGAGI. The CDR3 loop spans 15 amino acids. V lost 6 bases to trimming and J lost 2 bases; unmatched junction nucleotides: 7. The CDR3 loop reads CASSRDRAAGNTIYF. The DNA of the CDR3 is TGTGCCAGCAGCAGAGACAGGGCTGCTGGAAACACCATATATTTT.

V is TRBV6-5 and J is TRBJ2-5; 10 bases map to TRBD1. Germline V gene sequence: CDR1 MNHEY, CDR2 SVGAGI. The CDR3 loop spans 13 amino acids. The V and J ends lost 6 bases and 7 bases, in that order; junction bases with no gene match: 5. This chain's CDR3 is CASSRQGAGTQYF. CDR3 in DNA: TGTGCCAGCAGCCGACAGGGGGCAGGGACCCAGTACTTC.